Listed here is a single TCR beta chain. These data belong to a study of blood T cell repertoires in COVID-19. In the study's own analysis: Reference gene primer amplification yielded estimated nucleated cell counts. Repertoires were generated with immunoSEQ multiplex PCR, while TCRdb's copy carries only in-frame clones and drops some. V and J calls and clone size are copied from that table; D and trimming were computed from the DNA. Among nearly 50,000 clones, 70% to 90% were seen once, and the ten largest hold 14%. This clonotype was sampled from a human donor in a cohort sampled during active COVID-19. Sequenced: peripheral blood.

CDR3 DNA sequence: TGTGCCATCAGTGAGTCGGTAGCTAGCGGGAGTCATGAGCAGTTCTTC. Protein sequence: CAISESVASGSHEQFF. The genes are TRBV10-3 and TRBJ2-1; 10 nucleotides match TRBD2. In germline, CDR1 is ENHRY, CDR2 SYGVKD. The CDR3 is 16 residues long. Unmatched junction bases numbered 7, after V lost 0 bases and J lost 8 bases.